Below, 23 T cell receptor beta chains from the same sample are listed, as sequenced in a study of blood T cell repertoires in COVID-19. The table came from immunoSEQ multiplex PCR; TCRdb's copy has only in-frame clones and leaves some out. The sample records about 220,000 clones, roughly 84% being singletons. Sequenced sample: peripheral blood. The receptors here all came from a woman aged 80 or over with acute or convalescent COVID-19.

The chain has TRBV11-2 and TRBJ1-2; 10 positions agree with TRBD1. Germline V lookup: CDR1 SGHAT, CDR2 FQNNGV. Trimming at V came to 5 bases and at J to 4 bases, leaving 10 bases not matched to a gene. The CDR3 runs 16 residues. The CDR3 loop reads CASSHHGTGAIYGYTF. The CDR3 region has the DNA TGTGCCAGCAGCCACCATGGGACAGGGGCCATCTATGGCTACACCTTC.

The V gene is TRBV3-1 (or the pseudogene TRBV3-2), the J gene TRBJ2-5; 15 bases fit TRBD2. V dropped 6 bases and J dropped 7; count of bases not matched to a gene: 9. The CDR3 totals 16 residues. Germline CDR1 LGHDT, CDR2 YNNKEL (reference sequence). The CDR3 region is CASSRTSGGAFGTQYF. Here the CDR3 DNA reads TGTGCCAGCAGTCGGACTAGCGGGGGGGCATTTGGGACCCAGTACTTC.

This clone turned up a few times. The chain employs TRBV7-8 and TRBJ1-1; D not resolved. V lost 5 bases and J lost 0, with 10 bases in between. There are 14 residues in the CDR3. Germline V lookup: CDR1 SGHVS, CDR2 FQNEAQ. The CDR3 region has the DNA TGTGCCAGCAGCAGCCGAACGATGAACACTGAAGCTTTCTTT. Its translation is CASSSRTMNTEAFF.

The chain couples TRBV7-3 to TRBJ2-1, with D perhaps TRBD2 (5 bases). CDR3 length: 16 amino acids. Trimming removed 5 bases at V and 0 bases at J, with 14 bases between. Germline lookup yields CDR1 SGHTA and CDR2 FQGTGA. The DNA for the CDR3 is TGTGCCAGCAGCCTATTCAGTGGGAGCTCCTACAATGAGCAGTTCTTC. It specifies CASSLFSGSSYNEQFF.

This rearrangement joins TRBV11-2 to TRBJ1-6; no clear D gene. CDR3 size: 12 residues. Germline values: CDR1 SGHAT, CDR2 FQNNGV. V lost 1 base and J lost 12, with 7 bases in between. The CDR3 sequence is CASSLGVGPLHF. CDR3 coding DNA: TGTGCCAGCAGCTTAGGTGTCGGACCCCTCCACTTT.

This clone has only a few counts. The chain joins TRBV3-1 (or the pseudogene TRBV3-2) to TRBJ2-4, with a tentative D call TRBD1 (6 bases). There are 18 residues in the CDR3. V was clipped by 3 bases and J by 0 bases, with 18 bases between them. The germline gives CDR1 LGHDT, CDR2 YNNKEL (reference sequence). The CDR3, as DNA: TGTGCCAGCAGCCAGAATTGGGGGCGGTTTCTAGCCAAAAACATTCAGTACTTC. Residues: CASSQNWGRFLAKNIQYF.

The V gene is TRBV28, the J gene TRBJ2-7; maybe TRBD1 (7 bases). There are 14 residues in the CDR3. CDR1 and CDR2 from the germline V gene are MDHEN and SYDVKM. V was cut by 2 bases and J by 4 bases, with 12 bases left in between. CDR3 coding DNA: TGTGCCAGCAGTTTAGGAGGGGGCACGTACGAGCAGTACTTC. The encoded protein is CASSLGGGTYEQYF. The full variable domain, its missing parts supplied by reference TRBV28 and TRBJ2-7, is DVKVTQSSRYLVKRTGEKVFLECVQDMDHENMFWYRQDPGLGLRLIYFSYDVKMKEKGDIPEGYSVSREKKERFSLILESASTNQTSMYLCASSLGGGTYEQYFGPGTRLTVT.

The V call is TRBV7-9, the J call TRBJ2-7, with a tentative D call TRBD2 (7 bases). Germline V gene lookup returns CDR1 SEHNR and CDR2 FQNEAQ (reference sequence). This CDR3 is 19 amino acids long. V was cut by 5 bases and J by 0 bases, with 26 bases left in between. The DNA of the CDR3 is TGTGCCAGCAGCCCCCTGGGGGCGGGTGTCGGGAGGAGCTCCTACGAGCAGTACTTC. Protein: CASSPLGAGVGRSSYEQYF.

The V call is TRBV6-5, the J call TRBJ1-6; 8 bases map to TRBD1. The V gene's germline CDR1 is MNHEY and CDR2 SVGAGI. After removal of 2 bases from V and 8 bases from J, the junction contained 5 bases not matched to a gene. The CDR3 is 15 amino acids. CDR3 DNA sequence: TGTGCCAGCAGTTACGGGAACAGGGGGGATTCACCCCTCCACTTT. Its translation: CASSYGNRGDSPLHF.

The V gene is TRBV20-1, the J gene TRBJ1-4; 11 nucleotides match TRBD1. This CDR3 is built from 18 residues. Germline values: CDR1 DFQATT, CDR2 SNEGSKA (reference sequence). V lost 3 bases, J lost 0 bases, and 9 bases stayed unmatched. The CDR3: CSASLGTGGFATNEKLFF. CDR3 DNA: TGCAGTGCTAGTTTGGGGACAGGGGGATTCGCAACTAATGAAAAACTGTTTTTT.

The chain combines TRBV19 with TRBJ2-1; D uncertain. Germline V lookup: CDR1 LNHDA, CDR2 SQIVND (reference sequence). The CDR3 consists of 16 residues. The ends were cut back, 4 bases at V and 5 bases at J, with 18 bases in the middle. This CDR3 reads CASSTWARRFHNEQFF. The CDR3 DNA reads as TGTGCCAGTAGTACTTGGGCAAGAAGGTTCCACAATGAGCAGTTCTTC.

This clone has more than one count but fewer than ten. The chain has TRBV30 and TRBJ1-6, with D possibly being TRBD1 (6 bases). The CDR3 has 18 residues. V shed 5 bases and J shed 0 bases, with 20 bases lying between them. Germline V gene lookup returns CDR1 GTSNPN and CDR2 SVGIG (reference sequence). In DNA, the CDR3 is TGTGCCTGGGCCGCTCGGGACACCCGGAGCTCCTATAATTCACCCCTCCACTTT. Protein: CAWAARDTRSSYNSPLHF.

This sequence joins TRBV28 and TRBJ1-5; 10 bases fit TRBD1. With V trimmed by 2 bases and J by 6 bases, 7 bases remained unmatched. The CDR3 has 16 residues. CDR1 is MDHEN and CDR2 is SYDVKM in the germline V gene. The CDR3 protein is CASSLPSTGGSQPQHF. Here the CDR3 DNA reads TGTGCCAGCAGTTTACCCTCGACAGGGGGCAGTCAGCCCCAGCATTTT.

The CDR3 DNA sequence: TGTGCCAGCAGCGAACTACCGGGACAGAACTATAATTCACCCCTCCACTTT. As protein: CASSELPGQNYNSPLHF. The chain joins TRBV6-2 or TRBV6-3 to TRBJ1-6; 7 nucleotides align to TRBD1. Germline V gives CDR1 MNHEY, CDR2 SVGEGT. The CDR3 loop spans 17 amino acids. Losses at the gene ends were 6 bases for V and 3 bases for J; bases not matched to a gene: 11.

The V gene is TRBV30, the J gene TRBJ1-1, with D tentatively TRBD1 (5 bases). The CDR3 is 15 amino acids. The V and J ends lost 0 bases and 4 bases respectively, with 15 bases between them. Germline V lookup: CDR1 GTSNPN, CDR2 SVGIG (reference sequence). DNA of the CDR3: TGTGCCTGGAGTGTACCGAAGGGGCCCACCACTGAAGCTTTCTTT. It encodes CAWSVPKGPTTEAFF.

The rearrangement links TRBV21-1 to TRBJ1-6. TRBV21-1 is a pseudogene locus. The CDR3 spans 16 residues. CDR3 in amino acids: CASYGLKSSYNSPLHF. As DNA, the CDR3 is TGTGCCAGCTATGGACTGAAAAGCTCCTATAATTCACCCCTCCACTTT.

This clone was seen a handful of times. V is TRBV2 and J is TRBJ2-5, with TRBD1 matching over 9 bases. The J segment lost 4 bases and the V segment lost 4 bases, leaving 10 bases of the junction unmatched. The CDR3 has 16 amino acids. Germline-derived CDR1 and CDR2 are SNHLY and FYNNEI. CDR3: CASSAGLQGAGETQYF. The CDR3 coding sequence is TGTGCCAGCAGTGCGGGCTTACAGGGGGCTGGAGAGACCCAGTACTTC.

This clone was detected once. The chain has TRBV11-3 and TRBJ1-2; no clear D. This CDR3 comprises 11 residues. Per germline, CDR1 SGHNT and CDR2 YENEEA. Trimming took off 5 bases at V and 8 bases at J, with 9 bases between the two ends. The CDR3 protein is CASSLLAGYTF. CDR3 nucleotides: TGTGCCAGCAGCCTACTCGCCGGCTACACCTTC.

This chain uses TRBV4-2 with TRBJ1-5, with TRBD1 matching 7 bases. The V and J ends lost 5 bases and 4 bases, in that order; junction bases with no gene match: 14. The length of the CDR3 is 17 residues. Per the germline V gene, CDR1 is LGHNA and CDR2 is YNFKEQ. The CDR3 DNA sequence: TGTGCCAGCAGCTCTCGGGACAGCCGCGGCGGGAATCAGCCCCAGCATTTT. Translating gives CASSSRDSRGGNQPQHF.

The chain combines TRBV12-3 or TRBV12-4 with TRBJ1-6; D perhaps matches TRBD1 (6 bases). The CDR3 is made up of 13 amino acids. V lost 5 bases to trimming and J lost 7 bases, with 9 bases between them. The CDR3: CASSVGTNSPLHF. CDR3 in DNA: TGTGCCAGCAGTGTCGGGACAAATTCACCCCTCCACTTT.

Here the CDR3 DNA reads TGTGCCAGCAGCTCAAGGGGGCCACAACCCCGGATCACCGGGGAGCTGTTTTTT. Its protein product is CASSSRGPQPRITGELFF. The rearrangement uses TRBV14 and TRBJ2-2, with 7 bases lining up with TRBD1. This CDR3 is 18 amino acids long. Trimming cost V 5 bases and J 4 bases; bases outside gene matches: 16. The germline V gene has CDR1 SGHDN and CDR2 FVKESK.

V and J are TRBV13 and TRBJ1-6; a possible D gene is TRBD1 (5 bases). In germline, CDR1 is PRHDT, CDR2 FYEKMQ (reference sequence). This CDR3 is built from 16 residues. V lost 5 bases to trimming and J lost 7 bases, with 18 bases between them. This chain's CDR3 is CASSRGGRPPNSPLHF. CDR3 bases: TGTGCCAGCAGCCGTGGGGGGAGGCCTCCAAATTCACCCCTCCACTTT.

This clone was counted a few times. J is TRBJ1-1 and V is TRBV4-1, with D perhaps matching TRBD1 (6 bases). The V end lost 0 bases, the J end lost 1 base, and 9 bases lay between the germline ends. Germline CDR1 and CDR2: MGHRA and YSYEKL. The CDR3 loop spans 15 amino acids. The CDR3 DNA is TGCGCCAGCAGCCAAGAAAGGGGGTCGAACACTGAAGCTTTCTTT. Translation gives CASSQERGSNTEAFF.